The 27 T cell receptor beta chains below all came from one sample that was sequenced in a study of blood T cells in healthy people across ages. With a J-beta primer mix and a sample-barcoded 5' primer, a second PCR ran about 7 to 12 cycles. TCRdb re-derived calls from the 5' RACE reads in MiXCR, one entry per CDR3 protein. Altogether around 790,000 distinct CDR3 sequences are present, roughly 44% being singletons, with the ten largest covering 15% to 25%. The sequencing input was blood. The receptor source for this set is a man aged 55 to 70 in good health.

The chain employs TRBV7-9 and TRBJ2-1; 14 bases fit TRBD2. J lost 9 bases, V lost 8 bases, and 21 bases had no gene match. CDR3 length: 19 residues. CDR1 SEHNR and CDR2 FQNEAQ come from the germline V gene (reference sequence). The DNA of the CDR3 is TGTGCCAGCGAAGTCACTTCACTGACTAGCGGGGGGGCCCTTTTTGAGCAGTTCTTC. This translates into CASEVTSLTSGGALFEQFF.

The CDR3 spells CSSSTGRKDTQYF. In DNA, the CDR3 is TGCAGCTCCTCGACAGGCAGGAAAGATACGCAGTATTTT. The chain uses TRBV29-1 and TRBJ2-3; D is perhaps TRBD1 (6 bases). V gave up 8 bases and J gave up 5 bases, with 17 bases separating them. This CDR3 contains 13 residues. CDR1 is SQVTM and CDR2 is ANQGSEA in the germline V gene.

The genes are TRBV6-1 and TRBJ1-2; D unresolved. V was clipped by 6 bases and J by 4 bases, with 9 bases between them. The CDR3 consists of 12 residues. Germline-derived CDR1 and CDR2 are MNHNS and SASEGT. The CDR3 region is CASRELIYGYTF. The CDR3 bases are TGTGCCAGCAGGGAGCTAATCTATGGCTACACCTTC.

V usage is TRBV11-2 and J usage is TRBJ2-1, with 8 bases that match TRBD2. The CDR3 is 16 residues long. CDR1 is SGHAT and CDR2 is FQNNGV in the germline V gene. With 4 bases clipped from V and 7 bases from J, the junction kept 12 bases outside the gene matches. CDR3 DNA: TGTGCCAGCAGCTCAGCGTCACTAGCGGCGGATAATGAGCAGTTCTTC. Amino acids: CASSSASLAADNEQFF.

Here the CDR3 DNA reads TGCAGTGCTAGAGAGGGATCCGGGACCATAACAGATACGCAGTATTTT. This translates into CSAREGSGTITDTQYF. This chain links TRBV20-1 with TRBJ2-3; the D gene could be TRBD1 or TRBD2 (5 bases each). CDR1 and CDR2 from the germline V gene are DFQATT and SNEGSKA (reference sequence). This CDR3 comprises 16 residues. V lost 0 bases to trimming and J lost 3 bases, with 16 bases between them.

This clonotype showed up just once. The rearrangement joins TRBV7-2 to TRBJ2-1; 9 bases align to TRBD2. The DNA end favors TRBJ2-7, so the J call may be wrong. The germline CDR1 and CDR2 sequences are SGHTA and FQGNSA. This CDR3 has 16 amino acids. This chain's CDR3 is CASRGIRRGGLNEQYF. DNA of the CDR3: TGTGCCAGCAGGGGAATCAGGCGGGGGGGCCTTAATGAGCAGTACTTC.

This clonotype is a singleton in its sample. The genes are TRBV4-3 and TRBJ1-4; the match to TRBD1 covers 8 bases. The junction had 9 bases not matched to a gene; V was cut back by 3 bases and J by 6 bases. The CDR3 contains 16 residues. CDR1 LGHNA and CDR2 YSLEER come from the germline V gene. The CDR3, as DNA: TGCGCCAGCAGCCAGGATCTACAGGGGGGGTATGAAAAACTGTTTTTT. It is translated as CASSQDLQGGYEKLFF.

The gene calls are TRBV7-2 and TRBJ2-1; TRBD2 aligns across 7 bases. The CDR3 length is 16 residues. J gave up 5 bases and V 0 bases, and 7 bases lay outside the gene matches. The V gene's germline CDR1 is SGHTA and CDR2 FQGNSA. For the CDR3, the DNA is TGTGCCAGCAGCTTAGCCCGGCTAGCGGTAGACAATGAGCAGTTCTTC. This encodes CASSLARLAVDNEQFF.

This clonotype occurred a few times. The chain has TRBV11-2 and TRBJ2-1; no firm D call. This CDR3 contains 11 residues. Per the germline V gene, CDR1 is SGHAT and CDR2 is FQNNGV. V lost 4 bases and J 12 bases, leaving 10 bases between the germline ends. CDR3 nucleotides: TGTGCCAGCAGCTCGGGCTGGGGGCAGTTCTTC. Amino acids: CASSSGWGQFF.

This rearrangement joins TRBV12-3 or TRBV12-4 to TRBJ2-5; the D gene could be TRBD1 or TRBD2 (6 bases each). V was cut by 3 bases and J by 11 bases, with 16 bases left in between. This CDR3 is built from 13 residues. The chain's CDR3 is CASSLAGEDEQYF. For the CDR3, the DNA is TGTGCCAGCAGTTTGGCAGGGGAGGATGAGCAGTACTTC.

This clonotype turned up a few times. The chain links TRBV14 to TRBJ1-6; D remains unclear. Germline V gives CDR1 SGHDN, CDR2 FVKESK. Trimming took off 0 bases at V and 7 bases at J, with 13 bases between the two ends. This CDR3 has 16 amino acids. CDR3 DNA sequence: TGTGCCAGCAGCCAAGATCGGAGGCTAAAGAATTCACCCCTCCACTTT. It is translated as CASSQDRRLKNSPLHF. The full variable domain, its missing parts supplied by reference TRBV14 and TRBJ1-6, is EAGVTQFPSHSVIEKGQTVTLRCDPISGHDNLYWYRRVMGKEIKFLLHFVKESKQDESGMPNNRFLAERTGGTYSTLKVQPAELEDSGVYFCASSQDRRLKNSPLHFGNGTRLTVT.

In this sample, this clonotype turned up a few times. The chain joins TRBV7-2 to TRBJ1-1; D is perhaps TRBD1 (5 bases). The CDR3 runs 16 residues. Trimming left V 1 base short and J 4 bases short, with 16 bases between. Germline loops: CDR1 SGHTA, CDR2 FQGNSA. CDR3 coding DNA: TGTGCCAGCAGCTTAGATATACGGGGAGGGGTCACTGAAGCTTTCTTT. This encodes CASSLDIRGGVTEAFF.

The chain combines TRBV18 with TRBJ1-4; tentatively, D is TRBD1 (5 bases). The ends were cut back, 3 bases at V and 6 bases at J, with 20 bases in the middle. The germline gives CDR1 KGHSH, CDR2 LQKENI. This CDR3 contains 17 residues. The CDR3 sequence is CASSPGPGAGEDEKLFF. Here the CDR3 DNA reads TGTGCCAGCTCACCGGGCCCCGGGGCGGGAGAAGATGAAAAACTGTTTTTT.

The chain joins TRBV4-1 to TRBJ2-7; D ambiguous. Germline CDR1 reads MGHRA; CDR2 reads YSYEKL. The CDR3 loop spans 15 amino acids. With 1 base removed from V and 3 bases from J, the gap between germline ends came to 13 bases. The CDR3: CASSQGPGVVYEQYF. CDR3 nucleotide sequence: TGCGCCAGCAGCCAAGGTCCCGGAGTGGTCTACGAGCAGTACTTC.

The CDR3 DNA reads as TGTGCCAGCAGTGTGGGACAGGCCCAAGAGACCCAGTACTTC. Translated, it gives CASSVGQAQETQYF. This chain uses TRBV12-3 or TRBV12-4 with TRBJ2-5; TRBD1 agrees at 8 bases. V dropped 5 bases and J dropped 1; count of bases not matched to a gene: 3. This CDR3 has 14 residues.

This clonotype has a handful of counts. The gene calls are TRBV6-6 and TRBJ1-3; D not resolved. In germline, CDR1 is MNHNY, CDR2 SVGAGI (reference sequence). This CDR3 is built from 13 residues. The germline V and J ends were trimmed by 5 bases and 2 bases, with 7 bases remaining between them. This CDR3 is CASSPGTGNTIYF. CDR3 bases: TGTGCCAGCAGTCCGGGAACTGGAAACACCATATATTTT.

In its sample, this clonotype was seen a few times. V is TRBV5-1 and J is TRBJ1-1; D unresolved. V was clipped by 7 bases and J by 1 base, with 11 bases between them. Germline-derived CDR1 and CDR2 are SGHRS and YFSETQ. The CDR3 contains 13 residues. CDR3 coding DNA: TGCGCCAGCCTGGGAACGAGGAACACTGAAGCTTTCTTT. It specifies CASLGTRNTEAFF.

This clonotype appeared a few times. V usage is TRBV7-2 and J usage is TRBJ2-5, with TRBD2 identical over 15 bases. CDR3 length: 16 amino acids. J was trimmed by 5 bases and V by 1 base; bases with no gene match: 2. Germline CDR1 SGHTA, CDR2 FQGNSA. This chain's CDR3 is CASSLGTSGGEETQYF. CDR3 DNA sequence: TGTGCCAGCAGCTTAGGGACTAGCGGGGGGGAGGAGACCCAGTACTTC.

The chain combines TRBV20-1 with TRBJ2-3; the D call may be TRBD1 or TRBD2 (5 bases each). The CDR3 is made up of 13 amino acids. Germline CDR1 and CDR2: DFQATT and SNEGSKA (reference sequence). V dropped 6 bases and J dropped 1 base, with 11 bases sitting between them. The CDR3 DNA follows: TGCAGTGCCAGGGAGTTCGGCACAGATACGCAGTATTTT. Its translation is CSAREFGTDTQYF.

This clonotype showed up just a few times. The chain links TRBV4-3 to TRBJ2-7; 8 positions match TRBD1. Germline V lookup: CDR1 LGHNA, CDR2 YSLEER. CDR3 length: 14 amino acids. The ends lost 1 base at V and 4 bases at J; junction bases unmatched: 3. CDR3 sequence (DNA): TGCGCCAGCAGCCAAGGACAGGGGATGTACGAGCAGTACTTC. It is translated as CASSQGQGMYEQYF.

V is TRBV7-2 and J is TRBJ2-7; D is perhaps TRBD2 (6 bases). With 5 bases removed from V and 5 bases from J, the gap between germline ends came to 22 bases. Germline CDR1 and CDR2: SGHTA and FQGNSA. The CDR3 is made up of 16 amino acids. The CDR3 coding sequence is TGTGCCAGCAGCCCATTGGAGGGGCCACTATACCACGAGCAGTACTTC. This gives the protein CASSPLEGPLYHEQYF.

This clonotype has a handful of counts. The chain couples TRBV10-3 to TRBJ1-5; tentatively, D is TRBD1 (5 bases). Germline-derived CDR1 and CDR2 are ENHRY and SYGVKD. This CDR3 has 14 residues. V lost 7 bases and J 3 bases, leaving 13 bases between the germline ends. The CDR3 region has the DNA TGTGCCATCATTCTCCCAGGGACCAATCAGCCCCAGCATTTT. Residues: CAIILPGTNQPQHF.

The chain couples TRBV7-9 to TRBJ1-1, with a possible D match to TRBD1 (5 bases). This CDR3 contains 14 residues. Germline lookup yields CDR1 SEHNR and CDR2 FQNEAQ (reference sequence). V was cut by 1 base and J by 5 bases, with 11 bases left in between. This chain's CDR3 is CASSLVARGTEAFF. The DNA of the CDR3 is TGTGCCAGCAGCTTAGTGGCAAGGGGAACTGAAGCTTTCTTT.

The chain uses TRBV10-3 and TRBJ2-1; D remains ambiguous. The germline V gene encodes CDR1 ENHRY and CDR2 SYGVKD. Between the trimmed V and J ends, which lost 1 base and 4 bases, there was a span of 14 bases. There are 16 residues in the CDR3. The DNA for the CDR3 is TGTGCCATCAGTGAGTGGAAGGGCGCCTCTTACAATGAGCAGTTCTTC. It encodes CAISEWKGASYNEQFF.

V and J are TRBV28 and TRBJ1-2; 7 bases are shared with TRBD1. The CDR3 covers 15 residues. J lost 2 bases, V lost 6 bases, and 9 bases had no gene match. The germline gives CDR1 MDHEN, CDR2 SYDVKM. The CDR3 region has the DNA TGTGCCAGCAGGGCAACCGGGACAGTCAACTATGGCTACACCTTC. This sequence encodes CASRATGTVNYGYTF.

This clonotype was observed a single time. The V gene is TRBV2, the J gene TRBJ2-1, with 7 bases matching TRBD1. The last part of the DNA fits TRBJ2-7 better; the J call may be wrong. The CDR3 is made up of 16 amino acids. Germline loops: CDR1 SNHLY, CDR2 FYNNEI. In DNA, the CDR3 is TGTGCCAGCAGTGAAGCTTGGACAGGAATGGAATACGAGCAGTACTTC. Translated: CASSEAWTGMEYEQYF.

This sequence joins TRBV18 and TRBJ2-3, with D possibly TRBD1 on 5 matching bases. The CDR3 has 15 amino acids. Looked up from germline, CDR1 is KGHSH and CDR2 is LQKENI. Trimming shortened V by 5 bases and J by 6 bases, and 18 bases separated the two germline ends. The CDR3 here is CASSRGGAQWDTQYF. CDR3 coding DNA: TGTGCCAGCTCAAGAGGTGGGGCGCAATGGGATACGCAGTATTTT.